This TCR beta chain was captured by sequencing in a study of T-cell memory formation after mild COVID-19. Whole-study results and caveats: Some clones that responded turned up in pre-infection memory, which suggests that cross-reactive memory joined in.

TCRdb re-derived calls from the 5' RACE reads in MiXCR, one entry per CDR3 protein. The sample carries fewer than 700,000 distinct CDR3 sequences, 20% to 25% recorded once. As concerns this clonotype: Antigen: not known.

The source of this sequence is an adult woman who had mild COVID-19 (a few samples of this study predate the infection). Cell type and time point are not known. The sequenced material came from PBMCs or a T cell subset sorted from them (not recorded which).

CDR3 residues: CASSPGSIWGETQYF. DNA for the CDR3: TGTGCCAGCAGTCCTGGGTCTATTTGGGGTGAGACCCAGTACTTC. V and J are TRBV12-3 or TRBV12-4 and TRBJ2-5, with no clear D. V dropped 5 bases and J dropped 5 bases, with 18 bases sitting between them. The CDR3 runs to 15 residues.